These 18 T cell receptor beta chains originate from one sample sequenced in a study of post-analysis software for immune sequencing data. These receptors have no identified antigens. General observations from the study: Controls showed lower frequencies than patients for four to six TRBV segments, and TRBV5-6, TRBV5-1 and TRBV20-1 were among these.

The library was made from cDNA and included unique molecular identifiers. TCRdb redid the calling of the PCR reads with MiXCR, one entry per CDR3 protein. Among roughly 700,000 distinct CDR3 sequences, about 32% were seen once, and the ten largest hold 0.5% to 0.6%. The sequenced material came from blood. These receptor sequences come from a girl between 5 and 17 years old with multiple sclerosis.

This chain uses TRBV7-2 with TRBJ2-6; D is unresolved. Germline V gene data show CDR1 as SGHTA and CDR2 as FQGNSA. The V gene lost 6 bases and the J gene lost 1 base, with 10 bases spanning the gap. CDR3 size: 15 residues. The CDR3 nucleotides read TGTGCCAGCAGACCGGGCCGTTCTGGGGCCAACGTCCTGACTTTC. It codes for CASRPGRSGANVLTF.

The V call is TRBV12-5, the J call TRBJ1-1; D is undetermined. The V gene lost 7 bases and the J gene lost 4 bases, with 13 bases spanning the gap. CDR3 length equals 13 residues. The germline V gene encodes CDR1 LGHNT and CDR2 FRNRAP. CDR3: CASASDRVTEAFF. The CDR3 DNA reads as TGTGCTAGTGCTTCGGACCGGGTCACTGAAGCTTTCTTT.

This clonotype came up once. V gene TRBV11-2 combines with J gene TRBJ2-7; D is unresolved. The CDR3 consists of 14 residues. The germline CDR1 and CDR2 sequences are SGHAT and FQNNGV. V lost 4 bases and J lost 3, with 13 bases in between. CDR3 in DNA: TGTGCCAGCAGCTCAGGCCGGACGTTCTACGAGCAGTACTTC. Translated, it gives CASSSGRTFYEQYF. Looking up the rest from reference TRBV11-2 and TRBJ2-7 gives the full variable domain: EAGVAQSPRYKIIEKRQSVAFWCNPISGHATLYWYQQILGQGPKLLIQFQNNGVVDDSQLPKDRFSAERLKGVDSTLKIQPAKLEDSAVYLCASSSGRTFYEQYFGPGTRLTVT.

Note on this clonotype: A much bigger clone sits one base away, suggesting this may be a read error. The chain carries TRBV10-3 and TRBJ2-7, with 8 bases fitting TRBD2. Trimming removed 10 bases from V and 7 bases from J; junction bases left unmatched: 15. From germline, CDR1 is ENHRY and CDR2 SYGVKD. The CDR3 spans 14 residues. The CDR3 bases are TGTGCCACCAATATAACGGGAGGGCCTGGGGAGCAGTACTTC. It specifies CATNITGGPGEQYF.

The CDR3 DNA is TGCAGTGCTAGAGGACAGGGGGCAAGGACTAATGAAAAACTGTTTTTT. The encoded protein is CSARGQGARTNEKLFF. The chain joins TRBV20-1 to TRBJ1-4; 10 nucleotides align to TRBD1. This CDR3 spans 16 amino acids. Looked up from germline, CDR1 is DFQATT and CDR2 is SNEGSKA (reference sequence). J lost 2 bases, V lost 1 base, and 4 bases had no gene match.

This clonotype occurred a few times. The genes are TRBV28 and TRBJ2-4, with D possibly being TRBD1 or TRBD2 (5 bases each). Trimming pared 7 bases from V and 6 bases from J, leaving 16 bases between. This CDR3 has 14 amino acids. Looked up from germline, CDR1 is MDHEN and CDR2 is SYDVKM. The CDR3 loop reads CASMGPPVVNIQYF. CDR3 coding DNA: TGTGCCAGCATGGGACCACCTGTGGTAAACATTCAGTACTTC.

This clonotype was seen only a few times. The chain couples TRBV15 to TRBJ2-5, with a weak D call TRBD2 (6 bases). V was pared by 5 bases and J by 6 bases, with 28 bases between. Germline V CDR1 and CDR2: LNHNV, YYDKDF (reference sequence). The CDR3 loop spans 18 amino acids. CDR3 DNA sequence: TGTGCCACCAGCTCTATGGGTGGCGGGATCACGGTGGCAAAGACCCAGTACTTC. It translates to CATSSMGGGITVAKTQYF.

This clonotype was seen only a few times. The V call is TRBV4-3, the J call TRBJ2-1; TRBD2 matches at 8 bases. Unmatched junction bases numbered 9, after V lost 0 bases and J lost 5 bases. Germline V lookup: CDR1 LGHNA, CDR2 YSLEER. This CDR3 has 17 residues. The CDR3 DNA sequence: TGCGCCAGCAGCCAAGAAGGGGAACTAGCGGAAAACAATGAGCAGTTCTTC. Protein: CASSQEGELAENNEQFF.

This clonotype was seen a few times. The CDR3 sequence: CSARKDRGRWPEAFF. CDR3 bases: TGCAGTGCTAGAAAGGACAGGGGGCGCTGGCCTGAAGCTTTCTTT. The chain combines TRBV20-1 with TRBJ1-1; 11 bases map to TRBD1. CDR1 and CDR2 (germline): DFQATT, SNEGSKA (reference sequence). V dropped 2 bases and J dropped 6; count of bases not matched to a gene: 8. The CDR3 runs to 15 residues.

Turning to this clonotype: The junction shows a germline mismatch at one end, possibly a read error. The V gene is TRBV5-6, the J gene TRBJ2-3; D might be TRBD1 or TRBD2, each matching 5 bases. Germline V lookup: CDR1 SGHDT, CDR2 YYEEEE. The CDR3 sequence is 13 residues long. This chain's CDR3 is CANSTGTTDTQYF. The CDR3 nucleotides read TGTGCCAACAGCACGGGGACCACAGATACGCAGTATTTT.

This clonotype was recorded a few times. This chain connects TRBV29-1 to TRBJ2-3; D is ambiguous. The CDR3 is made up of 12 amino acids. Between the trimmed V and J ends, which lost 7 bases and 1 base, there was a span of 9 bases. Germline lookup yields CDR1 SQVTM and CDR2 ANQGSEA. Written as DNA, the CDR3 is TGCAGCGCTGGCGCAGGCACAGATACGCAGTATTTT. Its translation: CSAGAGTDTQYF.

In its sample, this clonotype was seen a few times. This sequence joins TRBV3-1 and TRBJ1-2; D is perhaps TRBD1 (6 bases). From germline, CDR1 is LGHDT and CDR2 YNNKEL (reference sequence). The CDR3 length is 14 residues. The V end was cut by 2 bases, the J end by 8 bases, with 15 bases between. The CDR3 region is CASSQMTDGGGYTF. The CDR3 DNA is TGTGCCAGCAGCCAAATGACTGACGGGGGCGGCTACACCTTC.

The V gene is TRBV7-2, the J gene TRBJ1-2; 8 bases agree with TRBD1. This CDR3 has 15 residues. CDR1 SGHTA and CDR2 FQGNSA come from the germline V gene. Trimming cost V 5 bases and J 4 bases; bases outside gene matches: 9. The CDR3 region is CASSGRDRRFYGYTF. In DNA form, the CDR3 reads TGTGCCAGCAGCGGCCGGGACAGGCGCTTCTATGGCTACACCTTC. The full variable domain, its missing parts supplied by reference TRBV7-2 and TRBJ1-2, is GAGVSQSPSNKVTEKGKDVELRCDPISGHTALYWYRQSLGQGLEFLIYFQGNSAPDKSGLPSDRFSAERTGGSVSTLTIQRTQQEDSAVYLCASSGRDRRFYGYTFGSGTRLTVV.

V is TRBV7-2 and J is TRBJ2-3; 9 bases are shared with TRBD1. Trimming removed 4 bases from V and 6 bases from J; junction bases left unmatched: 2. Germline assignment: CDR1 SGHTA and CDR2 FQGNSA. This CDR3 comprises 13 residues. The CDR3 DNA is TGTGCCAGCAGCTGGGGGACAGGGGATACGCAGTATTTT. Amino acids: CASSWGTGDTQYF.

V usage is TRBV12-3 or TRBV12-4 and J usage is TRBJ2-4; tentatively, D is TRBD1 or TRBD2 (7 bases each). V shed 5 bases and J shed 0 bases, with 11 bases lying between them. CDR3 length: 15 residues. Here the CDR3 reads CASSSGTVAKNIQYF. The DNA for the CDR3 is TGTGCCAGCAGTAGCGGGACAGTAGCCAAAAACATTCAGTACTTC.

V and J are TRBV29-1 and TRBJ2-4; the D gene is possibly TRBD1 (6 bases). CDR3 length: 14 residues. CDR1 and CDR2 from the germline V gene are SQVTM and ANQGSEA. V was pared by 3 bases and J by 6 bases, with 15 bases between. CDR3 loop: CSVEIAGQSNIQYF. For the CDR3, the DNA is TGCAGCGTTGAGATTGCCGGACAGTCAAACATTCAGTACTTC.

This clonotype was recorded once. The chain links TRBV20-1 to TRBJ2-7; D is ambiguous. Trimming cost V 3 bases and J 0 bases, with 6 bases left between them. The CDR3 spans 12 residues. In germline, CDR1 is DFQATT, CDR2 SNEGSKA (reference sequence). In DNA, the CDR3 is TGCAGTGCTAGTACTACCTCCTACGAGCAGTACTTC. Translated: CSASTTSYEQYF.

This clonotype was counted only a few times. The gene calls are TRBV29-1 and TRBJ2-2, with 8 bases that match TRBD1. CDR3 size: 13 residues. J was trimmed by 6 bases and V by 4 bases; bases with no gene match: 4. CDR1 and CDR2 (germline): SQVTM, ANQGSEA. The CDR3 DNA sequence: TGCAGCGTTGCTACAGGGGGTGCCGGGGAGCTGTTTTTT. Protein: CSVATGGAGELFF.